What follows are 21 T cell receptor beta chains derived from one specimen sequenced in a study of blood T cell repertoires in COVID-19. Method: immunoSEQ multiplex PCR; TCRdb's copy keeps in-frame clones and lacks some. Among about 370,000 clones listed, roughly 90% were seen once. Input material: peripheral blood. These receptors were taken from a woman under 40 with COVID-19, enrolled during active disease.

V gene TRBV4-1 combines with J gene TRBJ2-3, with D hard to call. The CDR3 consists of 15 residues. Trimming stripped 0 bases from V and 2 bases from J, with 9 bases between. Germline V gives CDR1 MGHRA, CDR2 YSYEKL. The CDR3 protein is CASSQDKRNTDTQYF. The CDR3 nucleotides read TGCGCCAGCAGCCAAGATAAGCGAAACACAGATACGCAGTATTTT.

The chain combines TRBV6-6 with TRBJ2-1, with 7 bases identical to TRBD2. CDR3 size: 16 residues. The junction had 5 bases not matched to a gene; V was cut back by 0 bases and J by 3 bases. Germline assignment: CDR1 MNHNY and CDR2 SVGAGI (reference sequence). This CDR3 reads CASSYSGLADYNEQFF. In DNA, the CDR3 is TGTGCCAGCAGTTACTCGGGGCTAGCGGACTACAATGAGCAGTTCTTC.

This sequence joins TRBV5-4 and TRBJ2-3; 10 nucleotides match TRBD2. The V gene end was trimmed by 4 bases and the J gene end by 2 bases; junction bases not matched to a gene: 10. This CDR3 comprises 17 residues. The germline V gene encodes CDR1 SGHNT and CDR2 YYREEE (reference sequence). The CDR3 bases are TGTGCCAGCAGCCCGGTGGAAGCGGGAGGGTACACAGATACGCAGTATTTT. Protein product: CASSPVEAGGYTDTQYF.

This clone was detected a few times. Here the CDR3 DNA reads TGTGCCAGCAGCTTAGGCGACAGGGTGCTTGGCTACACCTTC. Protein: CASSLGDRVLGYTF. V usage is TRBV7-9 and J usage is TRBJ1-2, with 7 bases lining up with TRBD1. Germline loops: CDR1 SEHNR, CDR2 FQNEAQ (reference sequence). J was trimmed by 7 bases and V by 1 base; bases with no gene match: 6. This CDR3 has 14 amino acids.

This chain connects TRBV7-2 to TRBJ2-2; the match to TRBD1 covers 9 bases. V gave up 3 bases and J gave up 4 bases; unmatched junction bases: 6. The length of the CDR3 is 16 residues. Germline V gene data show CDR1 as SGHTA and CDR2 as FQGNSA. Written as DNA, the CDR3 is TGTGCCAGCAGCTTGGACGGGACAGGGACCACCGGGGAGCTGTTTTTT. Its protein is CASSLDGTGTTGELFF.

The chain uses TRBV7-2 and TRBJ2-1; D is ambiguous. From germline, CDR1 is SGHTA and CDR2 FQGNSA. CDR3 length: 14 residues. Between the trimmed V and J ends, which lost 5 bases and 8 bases, there was a span of 16 bases. The CDR3 DNA is TGTGCCAGCAGCCCAGAGGTGGGTTCGGATGAGCAGTTCTTC. The encoded protein is CASSPEVGSDEQFF.

V and J are TRBV7-2 and TRBJ2-1; a weak D match, TRBD2 (5 bases). This CDR3 contains 15 residues. The germline V and J ends were trimmed by 7 bases and 4 bases, with 17 bases remaining between them. From germline, CDR1 is SGHTA and CDR2 FQGNSA. Here the CDR3 reads CASNTAGNHYNEQFF. The CDR3, as DNA: TGTGCCAGCAACACTGCGGGCAATCATTACAATGAGCAGTTCTTC. The whole variable domain, filled in from reference TRBV7-2 and TRBJ2-1, reads GAGVSQSPSNKVTEKGKDVELRCDPISGHTALYWYRQSLGQGLEFLIYFQGNSAPDKSGLPSDRFSAERTGGSVSTLTIQRTQQEDSAVYLCASNTAGNHYNEQFFGPGTRLTVL.

This clone was seen a handful of times. V and J are TRBV6-2 or TRBV6-3 and TRBJ2-2; D gene uncertain. The CDR3 is 15 amino acids. Between the trimmed V and J ends, which lost 0 bases and 3 bases, there was a span of 8 bases. Germline V CDR1 and CDR2: MNHEY, SVGEGT. In DNA, the CDR3 is TGTGCCAGCAGTTACTCGGGCAGCTACACCGGGGAGCTGTTTTTT. The encoded protein is CASSYSGSYTGELFF.

The V call is TRBV24-1, the J call TRBJ2-7; weak D call: TRBD2 (5 bases). V was cut by 1 base and J by 0 bases, with 9 bases left in between. This CDR3 region has 15 residues. In germline, CDR1 is KGHDR, CDR2 SFDVKD. DNA of the CDR3: TGTGCCACCAGTGATTTAAGGAGGAGCTCCTACGAGCAGTACTTC. It translates to CATSDLRRSSYEQYF.

The V gene is TRBV7-2, the J gene TRBJ2-5; D is perhaps TRBD2 (5 bases). The CDR3 length is 14 residues. V was shortened by 1 base and J by 3 bases, with 9 bases between the two germline ends. The germline CDR1 and CDR2 sequences are SGHTA and FQGNSA. The CDR3 is CASSLGRGKETQYF. The CDR3 DNA is TGTGCCAGCAGCTTAGGACGAGGGAAAGAGACCCAGTACTTC.

This chain joins TRBV5-1 and TRBJ1-4; possibly TRBD1 for D (6 bases). Trimming left V 0 bases short and J 8 bases short, with 11 bases between. Germline V gene sequence: CDR1 SGHRS, CDR2 YFSETQ. The CDR3 is 14 residues long. The CDR3 DNA follows: TGCGCCAGCAGCTTGGGTTCAGGGGCCGAAAAACTGTTTTTT. Its translation is CASSLGSGAEKLFF.

This rearrangement joins TRBV2 to TRBJ1-2, with 9 bases aligning to TRBD1. Looked up from germline, CDR1 is SNHLY and CDR2 is FYNNEI. Losses at the gene ends were 6 bases for V and 5 bases for J; bases not matched to a gene: 1. The CDR3 runs 12 residues. The CDR3 DNA is TGTGCCAGCAGCGGACAGGGGTATGGCTACACCTTC. Its translation is CASSGQGYGYTF. The variable domain in full, completed from reference TRBV2 and TRBJ1-2, reads EPEVTQTPSHQVTQMGQEVILRCVPISNHLYFYWYRQILGQKVEFLVSFYNNEISEKSEIFDDQFSVERPDGSNFTLKIRSTKLEDSAMYFCASSGQGYGYTFGSGTRLTVV.

V is TRBV28 and J is TRBJ2-3; a possible D gene is TRBD2 (6 bases). This CDR3 comprises 14 residues. Trimming removed 6 bases at V and 5 bases at J, with 15 bases between. In germline, CDR1 is MDHEN, CDR2 SYDVKM. CDR3 protein: CASSLRDSIDTQYF. CDR3 sequence (DNA): TGTGCCAGCAGCCTCCGGGACTCGATAGATACGCAGTATTTT.

The chain is built from TRBV19 and TRBJ2-1; 7 bases align to TRBD2. From germline, CDR1 is LNHDA and CDR2 SQIVND (reference sequence). The CDR3 sequence is 15 residues long. V was pared by 3 bases and J by 2 bases, with 4 bases of the junction left unmatched. The CDR3: CASSITSDTYNEQFF. The DNA for the CDR3 is TGTGCCAGTAGTATTACTAGCGATACCTACAATGAGCAGTTCTTC.

This clone was seen only a few times. V usage is TRBV6-6 and J usage is TRBJ1-5; the D gene is possibly TRBD1 (6 bases). The V and J ends lost 5 bases and 9 bases respectively, with 14 bases between them. The length of the CDR3 is 13 residues. Per the germline V gene, CDR1 is MNHNY and CDR2 is SVGAGI (reference sequence). The CDR3 nucleotides read TGTGCCAGCAGTGGGACAACCTGGGGGCCCCAGCATTTT. The encoded protein is CASSGTTWGPQHF.

The V call is TRBV28, the J call TRBJ2-7; D ambiguous. CDR1 MDHEN and CDR2 SYDVKM come from the germline V gene. The CDR3 is 16 amino acids. V lost 4 bases and J 0 bases, leaving 16 bases between the germline ends. The CDR3 spells CASSSLDTSYSYEQYF. The CDR3, as DNA: TGTGCCAGCAGTTCCTTAGACACTTCCTACTCCTACGAGCAGTACTTC.

This rearrangement joins TRBV6-2 or TRBV6-3 to TRBJ2-2, with TRBD1 matching 9 bases. The CDR3 is 16 residues long. Germline CDR1 is MNHEY and CDR2 is SVGEGT. J gave up 6 bases and V 4 bases, and 9 bases lay outside the gene matches. Here the CDR3 reads CASSFPGQGFSGELFF. Here the CDR3 DNA reads TGTGCCAGCAGTTTCCCGGGACAGGGCTTTTCCGGGGAGCTGTTTTTT.

The chain combines TRBV2 with TRBJ1-1; maybe TRBD1 (5 bases). The CDR3 spans 13 residues. V lost 2 bases and J 1 base, leaving 5 bases between the germline ends. CDR1 SNHLY and CDR2 FYNNEI come from the germline V gene. The CDR3 is CASSEQGNTEAFF. CDR3 bases: TGTGCCAGCAGTGAACAGGGGAACACTGAAGCTTTCTTT.

The V gene is TRBV5-1, the J gene TRBJ2-1; 11 nucleotides align to TRBD2. J lost 8 bases, V lost 4 bases, and 17 bases had no gene match. Germline CDR1 and CDR2: SGHRS and YFSETQ. CDR3 length: 18 residues. In nucleotides, the CDR3 is TGCGCCAGCAGCCCCGGATCTAGCGGGAGGCCCGGAGGGGATGAGCAGTTCTTC. This gives the protein CASSPGSSGRPGGDEQFF.

The V call is TRBV28, the J call TRBJ1-6; D remains ambiguous. This CDR3 has 12 amino acids. Germline CDR1 is MDHEN and CDR2 is SYDVKM. Trimming pared 6 bases from V and 11 bases from J, leaving 11 bases between. CDR3 amino acids: CASSQGGTPLHF. The CDR3 DNA follows: TGTGCCAGCAGCCAAGGAGGGACACCCCTCCACTTT.

The chain employs TRBV10-3 and TRBJ2-3, with 10 positions matching TRBD2. The CDR3 totals 15 residues. V lost 4 bases, J lost 8 bases, and 9 bases stayed unmatched. Per the germline V gene, CDR1 is ENHRY and CDR2 is SYGVKD. The CDR3 coding sequence is TGTGCCATCAGTGTCTCTAGCGGGAGTTTTTCTACGCAGTATTTT. Encoded protein: CAISVSSGSFSTQYF.